The clone carrying this TCR beta chain came up a few times. MiXCR, run by TCRdb on the 5' RACE reads, gives a single entry per CDR3 protein. This table holds hundreds of thousands of distinct CDR3 sequences, roughly 17% found once. This sample is part of a study of T-cell memory formation after mild COVID-19. The germline V gene has CDR1 SGHDT and CDR2 YYEEEE. This CDR3 has 18 amino acids. J gave up 0 bases and V 4 bases, and 9 bases lay outside the gene matches. The TCR originated in an adult woman who had mild COVID-19 (a few samples of this study predate the infection). Cell type and time point are not known. The chain combines TRBV5-6 with TRBJ2-6; 8 nucleotides align to TRBD2. The sample taken for sequencing was PBMCs or a T cell subset sorted from them (not recorded which). The CDR3 DNA sequence: TGTGCCAGCAGCGCTACTAGCGGATTGAGCTCTGGGGCCAACGTCCTGACTTTC. Encoded protein: CASSATSGLSSGANVLTF.